This is a list of T cell receptor beta chains from one sample in a study of blood T cell repertoires in COVID-19. Clones were read by immunoSEQ multiplex PCR, and TCRdb kept only the in-frame ones, dropping some. Among some 190,000 clones listed, roughly 80% were seen once. The sequencing sample was made of peripheral blood. The source of these receptors is a man aged 55 to 69 with acute or convalescent COVID-19. Each CDR3 is given with its conserved first and last residue. The D gene is left open where the match is weak. Size tells how often a clone was seen (once, few, many) or the class of an expanded clone, and some rows leave it out.

few	TRBV5-1	TRBJ1-6	TRBD1	TGCGCCAGCAGCTTGAACTCGGGACAGCCAAATTCACCCCTCCACTTT	CASSLNSGQPNSPLHF
.	TRBV5-1	TRBJ2-7	.	TGCGCCAGCAGCCCCTACTCCTCCTACGAGCAGTACTTC	CASSPYSSYEQYF
.	TRBV27	TRBJ2-3	.	TGTGCCAGCAGTAAGCTAGCCTCCACAGATACGCAGTATTTT	CASSKLASTDTQYF
.	TRBV5-5	TRBJ1-2	.	TGTGCCAGCAGCCCGCCGCAGGGGTTGTATGGCTACACCTTC	CASSPPQGLYGYTF
.	TRBV9	TRBJ2-3	.	TGTGCCAGCAGCGTAGGTCGGCGGGGACCTAGCACAGATACGCAGTATTTT	CASSVGRRGPSTDTQYF
.	TRBV25-1	TRBJ1-4	.	TGTGCCAGCAGTGGCTCTTGGGGAGGGGAAAAACTGTTTTTT	CASSGSWGGEKLFF
.	TRBV5-1	TRBJ2-3	TRBD2	TGCGCCAGCAGCTCCGGGCTAGCGGGAGTTATAGATACGCAGTATTTT	CASSSGLAGVIDTQYF
.	TRBV7-9	TRBJ1-4	.	TGTGCCAGCAGCTTTCGGACAGTGGGTGAAAAACTGTTTTTT	CASSFRTVGEKLFF
.	TRBV30	TRBJ2-4	.	TGTGCCTGGGAAGATGGGGGGAGTAAAAACATTCAGTACTTC	CAWEDGGSKNIQYF
.	TRBV7-2	TRBJ2-2	.	TGTGCCAGCACCAATATTGGAGGTCACACCGGGGAGCTGTTTTTT	CASTNIGGHTGELFF
few	TRBV15	TRBJ2-3	.	TGTGCCACCAGCAGAGCGGGCACAGATACGCAGTATTTT	CATSRAGTDTQYF
.	TRBV3-1/TRBV3-2	TRBJ2-7	.	TGTGCCAGCAGCCAAGTTTCCAACGAGCAGTACTTC	CASSQVSNEQYF
.	TRBV19	TRBJ2-1	TRBD2	TGTGCCAGTAGTCTTGGGGTAGCGGGATGGGATGAGCAGTTCTTC	CASSLGVAGWDEQFF
.	TRBV4-3	TRBJ1-1	.	TGCGCCAGCAGCCAAGACAGATCTGAAGCTTTCTTT	CASSQDRSEAFF
once	TRBV11-3	TRBJ2-3	TRBD2	TGTGCCAGCAGCTCTACCTCTCGGGGGGGGTCAGATACGCAGTATTTT	CASSSTSRGGSDTQYF
.	TRBV5-1	TRBJ2-7	.	TGCGCCAGCAGCTTGAGTGGTGGTGCGGAACCCCACTACGAGCAGTACTTC	CASSLSGGAEPHYEQYF
few	TRBV11-2	TRBJ2-2	TRBD2	TGTGCCAGCAGCCAGACTAGCGGGAGGGCGAACACCGGGGAGCTGTTTTTT	CASSQTSGRANTGELFF
.	TRBV5-1	TRBJ2-2	TRBD1	TGCGCCAGCAGCCAAGCCCCGACCGGGACAGGGGGTGACGGGGAGCTGTTTTTT	CASSQAPTGTGGDGELFF
.	TRBV2	TRBJ1-6	TRBD1	TGTGCCAGCAGTACAGGGGCCAATAATTCACCCCTCCACTTT	CASSTGANNSPLHF
.	TRBV13	TRBJ2-7	TRBD2	TGTGCCAGCAGCTTCACCCTCACTAGCGAGGTCCACGAGCAGTACTTC	CASSFTLTSEVHEQYF
.	TRBV20-1	TRBJ1-1	.	TGCAGTGCTCGCGGGTTCACTGAAGCTTTCTTT	CSARGFTEAFF
.	TRBV4-1	TRBJ1-4	TRBD1	TGCGCCAGCAGCCAGATGAGACAGGGGTATATGGAAAAACTGTTTTTT	CASSQMRQGYMEKLFF
.	TRBV5-1	TRBJ1-1	.	TGCGCCAGCAGCTTGGACTACCAGGGAGGGGGCACTGAAGCTTTCTTT	CASSLDYQGGGTEAFF
.	TRBV29-1	TRBJ2-2	TRBD1	TGCAGCGCCTCGGGACAGGGGGCCGGGGAGCTGTTTTTT	CSASGQGAGELFF
.	TRBV13	TRBJ2-2	TRBD1	TGTGCCAGCAGCTTAAGGGGGCCTGACACCGGGGAGCTGTTTTTT	CASSLRGPDTGELFF
.	TRBV4-1	TRBJ1-1	TRBD1	TGCGCCAGCAGCCCAGGACAGGGAAGAGCTTTCTTT	CASSPGQGRAFF
.	TRBV5-5	TRBJ2-7	TRBD2	TGTGCCAGCAGCCCACTAACTAGCGGGGGGGCCTACGAGCAGTACTTC	CASSPLTSGGAYEQYF
.	TRBV6-4	TRBJ2-2	.	TGTGCCAGCAGTGAGTCAGTGGACACCGGGGAGCTGTTTTTT	CASSESVDTGELFF
.	TRBV11-2	TRBJ2-5	TRBD2	TGTGCCAGCAGCTTAAATCGAAGGACTAGCGGGATTGGGGAGACCCAGTACTTC	CASSLNRRTSGIGETQYF
.	TRBV7-8	TRBJ1-1	.	TGTGCCAGCAGCTCTCGACAGAACACTGAAGCTTTCTTT	CASSSRQNTEAFF
.	TRBV6-5	TRBJ2-3	TRBD1	TGTGCCACCTCCGGGACAGGGCCAGATACGCAGTATTTT	CATSGTGPDTQYF
.	TRBV6-2/TRBV6-3	TRBJ1-5	.	TGTGCCAGCAGTTATCGCGGGGGCGGACAGCCCCAGCATTTT	CASSYRGGGQPQHF
.	TRBV5-4	TRBJ1-1	.	TGTGCCAGCAGCCTCACAGGGATTGACACTGAAGCTTTCTTT	CASSLTGIDTEAFF
.	TRBV3-1/TRBV3-2	TRBJ1-2	.	TGTGCCAGCAGCCAAGATAGGGGACTCGACTATGGCTACACCTTC	CASSQDRGLDYGYTF
.	TRBV10-3	TRBJ1-1	.	TGTGCCATCAGTGGGGGGGGTTCGATGAACACTGAAGCTTTCTTT	CAISGGGSMNTEAFF
.	TRBV5-1	TRBJ2-5	.	TGCGCCAGCAGCCAAAGTATCGACATGCCTCAAGGGACCCAGTACTTC	CASSQSIDMPQGTQYF
few	TRBV19	TRBJ1-4	.	TGTGCCAGTAGTGAAACAGGGGAAAAACTGTTTTTT	CASSETGEKLFF
.	TRBV6-5	TRBJ2-1	.	TGTGCCAGCAGCACAACCAGCTCCTACAATGAGCAGTTCTTC	CASSTTSSYNEQFF
.	TRBV11-2	TRBJ1-5	TRBD1	TGTGCCAGCAGCCTCCCGGGACAGAGCAATCAGCCCCAGCATTTT	CASSLPGQSNQPQHF
few	TRBV7-2	TRBJ1-6	TRBD1	TGTGCCAGCACTCTTTCGGGACAGATTAATTCACCCCTCCACTTT	CASTLSGQINSPLHF
once	TRBV7-6	TRBJ2-7	TRBD1	TGTGCCAGCAGCCCTACAGGGGGCATCAACGAGCAGTACTTC	CASSPTGGINEQYF
.	TRBV19	TRBJ1-2	.	TGTGCCAGTAGTATGGGTAGGTGGTTACAGACCTCCCTCTATGGCTACACCTTC	CASSMGRWLQTSLYGYTF
once	TRBV7-9	TRBJ1-1	TRBD1	TGTGCCAGCAGCGAAGGGGGCACAGGGTCTGAAGCTTTCTTT	CASSEGGTGSEAFF
many	TRBV2	TRBJ2-7	TRBD2	TGTGCCCGGGGGGGCCTGGACTTC	CARGGLDF
.	TRBV7-2	TRBJ2-3	TRBD2	TGTGCCAGCAGCTTAACCCGAGCTAGCGGTAGCACAGATACGCAGTATTTT	CASSLTRASGSTDTQYF
.	TRBV9	TRBJ2-1	TRBD2	TGTGCCAGCAGCGTAGGTAGCGGGGGCCACTACAATGAGCAGTTCTTC	CASSVGSGGHYNEQFF
.	TRBV24-1	TRBJ1-5	.	TGTGCCACCAGTGATTCCACCTATAGCAATCAGCCCCAGCATTTT	CATSDSTYSNQPQHF
.	TRBV7-2	TRBJ1-5	.	TGTGCCAGCATGTCCGGGGGTGACAATCAGCCCCAGCATTTT	CASMSGGDNQPQHF
.	TRBV3-1/TRBV3-2	TRBJ2-3	.	TGTGCCAGCAGCGCCTACTCTAGCACAGATACGCAGTATTTT	CASSAYSSTDTQYF
.	TRBV7-3	TRBJ1-2	TRBD1	TGTGCCAGCAGCCATCTGGGACAGGGGCCTCCCTACACCTTC	CASSHLGQGPPYTF
.	TRBV2	TRBJ1-6	TRBD1	TGTGCCAGCAGACCGGGACAGTTAAATAATTCACCCCTCCACTTT	CASRPGQLNNSPLHF
.	TRBV3-1/TRBV3-2	TRBJ2-3	.	TGTGCCAGCAGCCCAAACTGGGGGGAAATTCAGATGGGCACAGATACGCAGTATTTT	CASSPNWGEIQMGTDTQYF
.	TRBV12-5	TRBJ1-4	TRBD1	TGTGCTAGTGGTTCCCGGACAGGGGGATCGGAAAAACTGTTTTTT	CASGSRTGGSEKLFF
.	TRBV5-1	TRBJ2-3	TRBD1	TGCGCCAGCAGTAACAGGGGCCGAACAGATACGCAGTATTTT	CASSNRGRTDTQYF
.	TRBV6-5	TRBJ2-7	TRBD1	TGTGCCAGCAGACCCGGGACAGGACGACCCTTAACCTTC	CASRPGTGRPLTF
.	TRBV19	TRBJ2-7	TRBD2	TGTGCCAGTAGTAGATCTAGCGGGAGCTCCTACGAGCAGTACTTC	CASSRSSGSSYEQYF
.	TRBV6-1	TRBJ2-7	TRBD2	TGTGCCAGCAGTGAAGCTAGCGGGGGGGCCTACGAGCAGTACTTC	CASSEASGGAYEQYF